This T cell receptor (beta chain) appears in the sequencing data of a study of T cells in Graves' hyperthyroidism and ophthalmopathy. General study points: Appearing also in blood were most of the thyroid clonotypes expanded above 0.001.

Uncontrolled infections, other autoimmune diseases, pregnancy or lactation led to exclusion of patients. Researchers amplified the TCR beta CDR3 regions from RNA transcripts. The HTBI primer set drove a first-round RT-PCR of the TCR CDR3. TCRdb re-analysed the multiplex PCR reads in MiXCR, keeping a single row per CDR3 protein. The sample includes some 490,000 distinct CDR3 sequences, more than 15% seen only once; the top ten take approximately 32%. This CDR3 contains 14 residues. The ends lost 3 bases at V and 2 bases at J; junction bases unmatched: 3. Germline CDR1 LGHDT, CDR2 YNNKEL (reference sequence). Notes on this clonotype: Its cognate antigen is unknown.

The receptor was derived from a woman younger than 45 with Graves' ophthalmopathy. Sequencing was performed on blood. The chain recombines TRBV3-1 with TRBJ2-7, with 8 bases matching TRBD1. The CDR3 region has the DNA TGTGCCAGCAGCCAGGACAGGGTGCCCTACGAGCAGTACTTC. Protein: CASSQDRVPYEQYF.